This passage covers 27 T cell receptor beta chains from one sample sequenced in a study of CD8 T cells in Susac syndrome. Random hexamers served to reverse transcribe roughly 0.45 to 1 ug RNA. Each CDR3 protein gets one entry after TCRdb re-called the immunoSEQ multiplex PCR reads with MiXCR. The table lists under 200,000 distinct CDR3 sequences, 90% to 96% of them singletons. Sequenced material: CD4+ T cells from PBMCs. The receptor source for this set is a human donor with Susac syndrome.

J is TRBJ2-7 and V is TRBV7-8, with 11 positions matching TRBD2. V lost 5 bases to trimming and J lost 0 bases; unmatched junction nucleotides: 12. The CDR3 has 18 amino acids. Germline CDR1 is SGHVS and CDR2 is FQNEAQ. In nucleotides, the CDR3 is TGTGCCAGCAGCCAAGATCTAGCGGGGGGACCCAGCTCCTACGAGCAGTACGTC. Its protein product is CASSQDLAGGPSSYEQYV.

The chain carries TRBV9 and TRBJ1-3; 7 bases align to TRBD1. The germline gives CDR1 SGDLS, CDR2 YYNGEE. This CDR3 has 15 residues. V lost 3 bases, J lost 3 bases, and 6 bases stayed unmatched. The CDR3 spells CASSGTGVHGNTIYF. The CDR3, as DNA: TGTGCCAGCAGCGGAACAGGGGTTCATGGAAACACCATATATTTT.

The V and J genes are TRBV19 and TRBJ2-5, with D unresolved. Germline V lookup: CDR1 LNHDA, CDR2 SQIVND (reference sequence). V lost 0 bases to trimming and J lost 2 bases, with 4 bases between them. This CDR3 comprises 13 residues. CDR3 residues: CASSIDVQETQYF. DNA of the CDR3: TGTGCCAGTAGTATAGACGTACAAGAGACCCAGTACTTC.

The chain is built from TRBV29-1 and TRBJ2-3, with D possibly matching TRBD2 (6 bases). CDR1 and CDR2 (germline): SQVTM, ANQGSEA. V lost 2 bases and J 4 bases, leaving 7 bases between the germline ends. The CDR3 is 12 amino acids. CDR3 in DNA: TGCAGCGTTGAACGGGAGCCAGATACGCAGTATTTT. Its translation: CSVEREPDTQYF.

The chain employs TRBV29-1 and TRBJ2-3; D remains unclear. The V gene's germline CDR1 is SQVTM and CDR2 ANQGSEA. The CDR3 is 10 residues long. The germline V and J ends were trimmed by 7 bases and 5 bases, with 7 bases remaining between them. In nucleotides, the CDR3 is TGCAGCGGGTCTTTAGATACGCAGTATTTT. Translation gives CSGSLDTQYF.

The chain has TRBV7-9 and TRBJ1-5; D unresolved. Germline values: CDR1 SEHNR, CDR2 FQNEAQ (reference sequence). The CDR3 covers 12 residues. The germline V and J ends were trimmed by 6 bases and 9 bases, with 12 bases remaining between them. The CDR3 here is CASSHGEVPQHF. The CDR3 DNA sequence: TGTGCCAGCAGTCATGGGGAGGTGCCCCAGCATTTT. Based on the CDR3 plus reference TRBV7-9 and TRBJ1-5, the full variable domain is DTGVSQNPRHKITKRGQNVTFRCDPISEHNRLYWYRQTLGQGPEFLTYFQNEAQLEKSRLLSDRFSAERPKGSFSTLEIQRTEQGDSAMYLCASSHGEVPQHFGDGTRLSIL.

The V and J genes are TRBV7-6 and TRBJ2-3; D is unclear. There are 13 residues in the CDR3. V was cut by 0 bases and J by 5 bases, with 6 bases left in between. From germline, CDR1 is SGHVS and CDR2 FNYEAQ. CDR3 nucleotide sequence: TGTGCCAGCAGCTTAGCGCTGGGAGATACGCAGTATTTT. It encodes CASSLALGDTQYF. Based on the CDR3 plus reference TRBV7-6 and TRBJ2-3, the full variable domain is GAGVSQSPRYKVTKRGQDVALRCDPISGHVSLYWYRQALGQGPEFLTYFNYEAQQDKSGLPNDRFSAERPEGSISTLTIQRTEQRDSAMYRCASSLALGDTQYFGPGTRLTVL.

The CDR3 sequence is CASSLWSSGIQETQYF. DNA of the CDR3: TGCGCCAGCAGCTTGTGGTCTAGCGGGATCCAAGAGACCCAGTACTTC. The chain couples TRBV5-1 to TRBJ2-5; 9 nucleotides agree with TRBD2. V lost 1 base to trimming and J lost 1 base; unmatched junction nucleotides: 5. There are 16 residues in the CDR3. The germline V gene encodes CDR1 SGHRS and CDR2 YFSETQ.

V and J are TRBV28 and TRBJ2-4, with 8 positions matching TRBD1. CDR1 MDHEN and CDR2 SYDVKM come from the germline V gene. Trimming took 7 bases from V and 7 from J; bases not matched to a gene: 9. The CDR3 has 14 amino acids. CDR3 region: CASIRQGAWNIQYF. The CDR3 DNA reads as TGTGCCAGCATTAGGCAGGGGGCCTGGAACATTCAGTACTTC. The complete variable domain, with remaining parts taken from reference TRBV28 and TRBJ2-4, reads DVKVTQSSRYLVKRTGEKVFLECVQDMDHENMFWYRQDPGLGLRLIYFSYDVKMKEKGDIPEGYSVSREKKERFSLILESASTNQTSMYLCASIRQGAWNIQYFGAGTRLSVL.

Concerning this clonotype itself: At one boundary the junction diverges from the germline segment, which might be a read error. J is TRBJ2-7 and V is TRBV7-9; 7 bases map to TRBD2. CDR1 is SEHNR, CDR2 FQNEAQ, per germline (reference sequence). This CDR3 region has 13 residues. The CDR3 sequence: CASSLVPAGRVHF. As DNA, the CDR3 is TGTGCCAGCAGCTTAGTCCCAGCGGGGAGAGTTCACTTC.

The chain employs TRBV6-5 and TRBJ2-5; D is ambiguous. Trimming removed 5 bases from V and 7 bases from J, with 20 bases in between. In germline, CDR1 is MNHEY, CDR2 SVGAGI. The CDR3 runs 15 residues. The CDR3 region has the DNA TGTGCCAGCAGTCCCCAAGGCCGCCCCGGCGGGACCCAGTACTTC. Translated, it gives CASSPQGRPGGTQYF.

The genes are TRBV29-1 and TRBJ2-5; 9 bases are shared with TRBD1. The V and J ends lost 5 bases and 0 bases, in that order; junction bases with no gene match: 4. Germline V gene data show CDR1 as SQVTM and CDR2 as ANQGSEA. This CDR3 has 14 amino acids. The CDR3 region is CSVYGDRDQETQYF. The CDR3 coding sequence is TGCAGCGTTTACGGGGACAGGGACCAAGAGACCCAGTACTTC. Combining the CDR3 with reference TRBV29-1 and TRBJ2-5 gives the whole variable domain SAVISQKPSRDICQRGTSLTIQCQVDSQVTMMFWYRQQPGQSLTLIATANQGSEATYESGFVIDKFPISRPNLTFSTLTVSNMSPEDSSIYLCSVYGDRDQETQYFGPGTRLLVL.

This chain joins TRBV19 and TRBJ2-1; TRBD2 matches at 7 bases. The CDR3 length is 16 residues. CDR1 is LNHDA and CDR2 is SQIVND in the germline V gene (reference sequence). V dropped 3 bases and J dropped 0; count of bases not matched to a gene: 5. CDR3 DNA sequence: TGTGCCAGTAGTATCATTGGCGGGAGCTCCTACAATGAGCAGTTCTTC. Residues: CASSIIGGSSYNEQFF.

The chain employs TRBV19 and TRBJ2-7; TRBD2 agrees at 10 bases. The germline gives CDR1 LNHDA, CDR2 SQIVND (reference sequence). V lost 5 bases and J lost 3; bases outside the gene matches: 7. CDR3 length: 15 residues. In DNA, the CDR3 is TGTGCCAGTAGTTCCCCAGCGGGAGGGCACTACGAGCAGTACTTC. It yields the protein CASSSPAGGHYEQYF.

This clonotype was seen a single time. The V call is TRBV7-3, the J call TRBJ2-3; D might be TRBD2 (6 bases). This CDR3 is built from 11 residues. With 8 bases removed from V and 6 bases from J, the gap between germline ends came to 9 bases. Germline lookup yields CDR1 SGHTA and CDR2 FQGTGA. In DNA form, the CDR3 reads TGTGCCAGCGAGCGGGTCGATACGCAGTATTTT. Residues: CASERVDTQYF.

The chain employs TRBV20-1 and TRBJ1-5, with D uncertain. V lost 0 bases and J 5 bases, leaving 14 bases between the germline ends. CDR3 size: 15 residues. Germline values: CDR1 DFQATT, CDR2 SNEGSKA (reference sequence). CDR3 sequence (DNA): TGCAGTGCTAGAGATCAAAAAGGAGTCCATCAGCCCCAGCATTTT. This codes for CSARDQKGVHQPQHF.

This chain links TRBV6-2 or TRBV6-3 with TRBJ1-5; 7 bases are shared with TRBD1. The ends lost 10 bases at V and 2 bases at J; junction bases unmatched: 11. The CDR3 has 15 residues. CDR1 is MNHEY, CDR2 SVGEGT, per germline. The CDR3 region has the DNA TGTGCCACTGGGACAGCCCTCATGGGCAATCAGCCCCAGCATTTT. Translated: CATGTALMGNQPQHF.

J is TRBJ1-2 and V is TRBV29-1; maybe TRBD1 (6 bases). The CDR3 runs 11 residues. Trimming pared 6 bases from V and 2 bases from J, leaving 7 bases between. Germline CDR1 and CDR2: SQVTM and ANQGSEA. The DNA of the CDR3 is TGCAGCGTGGGGGGCAACTATGGCTACACCTTC. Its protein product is CSVGGNYGYTF.

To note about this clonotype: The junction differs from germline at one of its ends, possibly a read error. The CDR3 DNA reads TGTGCCTGGGGGACAGGGGGAATCGAGAACCAGTACTTC. Residues: CAWGTGGIENQYF. V is TRBV30 and J is TRBJ2-5; 11 nucleotides match TRBD1. This CDR3 has 13 residues. Germline CDR1 is GTSNPN and CDR2 is SVGIG (reference sequence).

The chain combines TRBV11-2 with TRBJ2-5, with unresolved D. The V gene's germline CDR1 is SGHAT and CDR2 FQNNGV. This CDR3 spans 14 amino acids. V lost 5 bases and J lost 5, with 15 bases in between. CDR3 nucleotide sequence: TGTGCCAGCAGCCCCCCCTCTGGAATGGAGACCCAGTACTTC. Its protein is CASSPPSGMETQYF.

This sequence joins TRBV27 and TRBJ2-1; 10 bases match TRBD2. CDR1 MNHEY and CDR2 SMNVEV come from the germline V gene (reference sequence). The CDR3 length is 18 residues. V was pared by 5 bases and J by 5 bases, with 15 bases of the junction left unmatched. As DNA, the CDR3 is TGTGCCAGCAGTCCCCGCCAGAATAGCGGGAGGCCAAACAATGAGCAGTTCTTC. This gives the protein CASSPRQNSGRPNNEQFF.

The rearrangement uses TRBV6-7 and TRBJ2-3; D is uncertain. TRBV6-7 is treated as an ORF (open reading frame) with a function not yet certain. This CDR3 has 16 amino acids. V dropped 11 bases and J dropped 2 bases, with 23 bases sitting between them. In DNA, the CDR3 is TGTGCCTCATATCCGGGCAAGAGTTGTGTCACAGATACGCAGTATTTT. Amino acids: CASYPGKSCVTDTQYF.

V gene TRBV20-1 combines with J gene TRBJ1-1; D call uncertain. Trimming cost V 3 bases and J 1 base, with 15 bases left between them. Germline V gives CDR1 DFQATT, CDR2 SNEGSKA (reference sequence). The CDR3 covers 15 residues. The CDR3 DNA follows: TGCAGTGCTAGCGATCTCGGACGGAGGAACACTGAAGCTTTCTTT. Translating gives CSASDLGRRNTEAFF.

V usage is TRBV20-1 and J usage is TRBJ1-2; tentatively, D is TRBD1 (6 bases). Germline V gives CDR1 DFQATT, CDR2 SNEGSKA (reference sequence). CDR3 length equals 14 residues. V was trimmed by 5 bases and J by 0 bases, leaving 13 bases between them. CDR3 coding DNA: TGCAGTGCTGGGGGACATCAAGCTAACTATGGCTACACCTTC. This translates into CSAGGHQANYGYTF.

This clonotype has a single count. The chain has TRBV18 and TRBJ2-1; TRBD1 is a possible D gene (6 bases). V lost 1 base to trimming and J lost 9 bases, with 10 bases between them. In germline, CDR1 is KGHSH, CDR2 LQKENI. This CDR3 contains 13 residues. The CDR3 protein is CASSPLRGPEQFF. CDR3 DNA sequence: TGTGCCAGCTCACCACTCAGGGGACCTGAGCAGTTCTTC.

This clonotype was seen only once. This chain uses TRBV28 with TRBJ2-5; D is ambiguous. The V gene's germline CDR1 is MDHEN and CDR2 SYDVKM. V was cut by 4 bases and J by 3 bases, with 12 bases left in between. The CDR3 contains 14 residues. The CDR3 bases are TGTGCCAGCAGTTCTCTCGAAAACAAAGAGACCCAGTACTTC. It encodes CASSSLENKETQYF.

The DNA for the CDR3 is TGCAGTGCTCAGTACACAGATACGCAGTATTTT. Protein: CSAQYTDTQYF. The V and J genes are TRBV20-1 and TRBJ2-3; D remains unclear. The germline CDR1 and CDR2 sequences are DFQATT and SNEGSKA (reference sequence). The V end was cut by 5 bases, the J end by 2 bases, with 5 bases between. CDR3 length: 11 amino acids.